This T cell receptor (beta chain) was documented in a study of T-cell reconstitution after alpha-beta-depleted transplantation in children. This CDR3 comprises 15 residues. After removal of 6 bases from V and 0 bases from J, the junction contained 6 bases not matched to a gene. From germline, CDR1 is MDHEN and CDR2 SYDVKM. The library targeted TCRbeta and was prepared with unique molecular identifiers. TCRdb analysed the PCR reads with MiXCR anew, one entry per CDR3 protein. This table holds about 350,000 distinct CDR3 sequences, less than 15% found once. This clonotype was counted only a few times. Specimen: PBMCs, collected from the stem cell graft. This clonotype was sampled from a human donor who donated a stem cell graft to a child with Fanconi anemia. The rearrangement uses TRBV28 and TRBJ1-1; 8 nucleotides line up with TRBD1. The CDR3 DNA is TGTGCCAGCAGCCCCCCGGGACAGGTGAACACTGAAGCTTTCTTT. As protein: CASSPPGQVNTEAFF. The full variable domain, rest sourced from reference TRBV28 and TRBJ1-1, is DVKVTQSSRYLVKRTGEKVFLECVQDMDHENMFWYRQDPGLGLRLIYFSYDVKMKEKGDIPEGYSVSREKKERFSLILESASTNQTSMYLCASSPPGQVNTEAFFGQGTRLTVV.